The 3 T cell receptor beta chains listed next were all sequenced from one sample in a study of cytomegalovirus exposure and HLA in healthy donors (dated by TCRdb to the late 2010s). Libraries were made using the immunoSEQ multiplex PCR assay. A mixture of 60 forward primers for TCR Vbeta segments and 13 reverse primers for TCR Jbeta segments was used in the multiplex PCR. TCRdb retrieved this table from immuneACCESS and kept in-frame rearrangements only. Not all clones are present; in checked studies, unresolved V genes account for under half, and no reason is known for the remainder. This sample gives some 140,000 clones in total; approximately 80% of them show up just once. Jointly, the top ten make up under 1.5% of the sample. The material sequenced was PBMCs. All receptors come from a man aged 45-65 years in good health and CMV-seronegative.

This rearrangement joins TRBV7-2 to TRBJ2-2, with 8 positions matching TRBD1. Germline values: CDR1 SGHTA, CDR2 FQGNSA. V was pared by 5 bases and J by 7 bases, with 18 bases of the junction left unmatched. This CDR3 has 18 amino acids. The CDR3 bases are TGTGCCAGCAGCGGACAACAGGGGGACGCTGCCAAGCTCGGGGAGCTGTTTTTT. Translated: CASSGQQGDAAKLGELFF. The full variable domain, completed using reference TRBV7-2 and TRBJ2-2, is GAGVSQSPSNKVTEKGKDVELRCDPISGHTALYWYRQSLGQGLEFLIYFQGNSAPDKSGLPSDRFSAERTGGSVSTLTIQRTQQEDSAVYLCASSGQQGDAAKLGELFFGEGSRLTVL.

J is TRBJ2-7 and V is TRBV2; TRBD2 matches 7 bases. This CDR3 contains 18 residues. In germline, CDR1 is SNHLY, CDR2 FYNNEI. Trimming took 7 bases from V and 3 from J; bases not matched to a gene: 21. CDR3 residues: CASIDPSRLAEKDYEQYF. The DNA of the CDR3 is TGTGCCAGCATCGATCCCAGTCGACTAGCTGAGAAGGACTACGAGCAGTACTTC. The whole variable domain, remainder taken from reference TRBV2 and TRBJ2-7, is EPEVTQTPSHQVTQMGQEVILRCVPISNHLYFYWYRQILGQKVEFLVSFYNNEISEKSEIFDDQFSVERPDGSNFTLKIRSTKLEDSAMYFCASIDPSRLAEKDYEQYFGPGTRLTVT.

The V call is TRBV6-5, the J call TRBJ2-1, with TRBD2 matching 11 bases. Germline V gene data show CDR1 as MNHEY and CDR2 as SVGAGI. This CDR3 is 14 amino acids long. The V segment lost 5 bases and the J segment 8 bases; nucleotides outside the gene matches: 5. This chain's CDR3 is CASSQPGLADEQFF. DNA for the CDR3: TGTGCCAGCAGTCAGCCGGGACTAGCGGATGAGCAGTTCTTC.